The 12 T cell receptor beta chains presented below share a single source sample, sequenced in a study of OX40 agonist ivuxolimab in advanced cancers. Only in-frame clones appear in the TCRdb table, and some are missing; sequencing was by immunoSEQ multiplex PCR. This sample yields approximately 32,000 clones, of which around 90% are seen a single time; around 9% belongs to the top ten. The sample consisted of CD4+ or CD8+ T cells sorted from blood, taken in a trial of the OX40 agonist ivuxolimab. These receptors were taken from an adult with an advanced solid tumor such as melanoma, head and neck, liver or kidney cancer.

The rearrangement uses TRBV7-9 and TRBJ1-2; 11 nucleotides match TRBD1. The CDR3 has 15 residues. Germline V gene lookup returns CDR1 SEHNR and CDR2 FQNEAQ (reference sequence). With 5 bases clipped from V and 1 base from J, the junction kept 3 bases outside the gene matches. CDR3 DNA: TGTGCCAGCAGCCCAGGGACAGGGGGTAACTATGGCTACACCTTC. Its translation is CASSPGTGGNYGYTF. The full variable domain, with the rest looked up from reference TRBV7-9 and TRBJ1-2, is DTGVSQNPRHKITKRGQNVTFRCDPISEHNRLYWYRQTLGQGPEFLTYFQNEAQLEKSRLLSDRFSAERPKGSFSTLEIQRTEQGDSAMYLCASSPGTGGNYGYTFGSGTRLTVV.

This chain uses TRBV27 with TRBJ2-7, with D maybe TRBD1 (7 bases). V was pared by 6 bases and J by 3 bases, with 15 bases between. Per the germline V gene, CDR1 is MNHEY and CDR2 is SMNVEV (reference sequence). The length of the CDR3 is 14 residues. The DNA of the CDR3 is TGTGCCAGCAGGGATGGAGGGGGCGGCTACGAGCAGTACTTC. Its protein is CASRDGGGGYEQYF.

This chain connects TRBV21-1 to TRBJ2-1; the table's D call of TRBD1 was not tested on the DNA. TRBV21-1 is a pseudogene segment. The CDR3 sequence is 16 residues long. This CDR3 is CASSKEDRQTYNEQFF. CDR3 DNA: TGTGCCAGCAGCAAAGAGGACAGACAGACCTACAATGAGCAGTTCTTC.

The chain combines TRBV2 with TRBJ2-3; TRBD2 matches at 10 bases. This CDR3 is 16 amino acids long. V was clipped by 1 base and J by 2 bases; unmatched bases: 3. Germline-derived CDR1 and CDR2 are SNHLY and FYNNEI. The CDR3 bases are TGTGCCAGCAGTGAAGGGACTAGCGGACTCACAGATACGCAGTATTTT. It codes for CASSEGTSGLTDTQYF.

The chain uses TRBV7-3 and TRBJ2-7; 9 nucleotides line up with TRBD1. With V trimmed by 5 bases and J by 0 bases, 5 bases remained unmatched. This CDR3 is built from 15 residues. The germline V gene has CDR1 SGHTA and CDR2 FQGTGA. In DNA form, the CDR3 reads TGTGCCAGCAGCCGGGGACAGGGTAGCTCCTACGAGCAGTACTTC. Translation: CASSRGQGSSYEQYF.

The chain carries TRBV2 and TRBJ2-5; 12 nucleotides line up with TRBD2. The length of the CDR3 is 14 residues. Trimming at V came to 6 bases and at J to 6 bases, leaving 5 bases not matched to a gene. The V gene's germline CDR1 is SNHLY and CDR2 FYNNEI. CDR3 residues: CASSLAGGYQTQYF. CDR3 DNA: TGTGCCAGCAGCCTAGCGGGAGGGTACCAGACCCAGTACTTC.

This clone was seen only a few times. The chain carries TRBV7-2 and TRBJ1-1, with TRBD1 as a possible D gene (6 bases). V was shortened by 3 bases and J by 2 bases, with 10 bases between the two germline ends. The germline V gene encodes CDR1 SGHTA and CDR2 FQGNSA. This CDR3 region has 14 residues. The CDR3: CASSFTGSNTEAFF. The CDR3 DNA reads TGTGCCAGCAGCTTTACAGGGTCCAACACTGAAGCTTTCTTT.

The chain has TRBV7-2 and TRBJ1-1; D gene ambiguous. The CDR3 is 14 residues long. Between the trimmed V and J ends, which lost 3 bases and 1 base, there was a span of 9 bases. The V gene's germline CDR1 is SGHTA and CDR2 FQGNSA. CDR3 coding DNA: TGTGCCAGCAGCTTTGGGTCGGCGAACACTGAAGCTTTCTTT. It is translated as CASSFGSANTEAFF.

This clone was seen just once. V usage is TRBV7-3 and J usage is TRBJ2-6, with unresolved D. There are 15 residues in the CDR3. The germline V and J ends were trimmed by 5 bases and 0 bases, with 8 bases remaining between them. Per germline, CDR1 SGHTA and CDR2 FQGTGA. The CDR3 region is CASSMAVSGANVLTF. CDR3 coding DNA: TGTGCCAGCAGCATGGCAGTCTCTGGGGCCAACGTCCTGACTTTC.

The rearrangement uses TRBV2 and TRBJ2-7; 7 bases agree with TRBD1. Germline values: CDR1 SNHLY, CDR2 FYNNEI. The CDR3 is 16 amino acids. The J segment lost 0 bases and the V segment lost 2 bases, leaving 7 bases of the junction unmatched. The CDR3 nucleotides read TGTGCCAGCAGTGAAAGGGGGCGGGCCCGCTCCTACGAGCAGTACTTC. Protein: CASSERGRARSYEQYF.

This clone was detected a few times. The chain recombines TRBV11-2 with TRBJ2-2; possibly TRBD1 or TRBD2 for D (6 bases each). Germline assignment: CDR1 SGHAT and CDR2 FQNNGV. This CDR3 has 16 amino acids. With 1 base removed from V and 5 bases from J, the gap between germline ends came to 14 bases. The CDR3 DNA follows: TGTGCCAGCAGCTTAGGAGGGGGGAGTTGGACCGGGGAGCTGTTTTTT. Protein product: CASSLGGGSWTGELFF.

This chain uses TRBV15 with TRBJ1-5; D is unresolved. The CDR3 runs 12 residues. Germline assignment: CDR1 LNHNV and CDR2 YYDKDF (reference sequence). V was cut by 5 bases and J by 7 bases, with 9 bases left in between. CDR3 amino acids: CATSEPGQPQHF. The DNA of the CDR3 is TGTGCCACCAGCGAGCCTGGACAGCCCCAGCATTTT.